These 16 T cell receptor beta chains came from one sample sequenced in a study of blood T cell repertoires in COVID-19. Some clones are missing from TCRdb's copy, which holds only in-frame ones; the method was immunoSEQ multiplex PCR. Of 110,000 to 150,000 clones listed, 65% to 85% are singletons. The specimen sequenced was peripheral blood. These receptors were obtained from a woman in her sixties with acute or convalescent COVID-19.

The CDR3 coding sequence is TGTGCCAGCAGCCATGGACAGTACAATGAGCAGTTCTTC. Protein: CASSHGQYNEQFF. The genes are TRBV5-6 and TRBJ2-1, with D possibly matching TRBD1 (6 bases). The CDR3 contains 13 residues. Per germline, CDR1 SGHDT and CDR2 YYEEEE. V lost 4 bases and J 4 bases, leaving 9 bases between the germline ends.

This chain links TRBV19 with TRBJ1-1; perhaps TRBD1 as D (5 bases). The CDR3 is 13 amino acids. Per the germline V gene, CDR1 is LNHDA and CDR2 is SQIVND (reference sequence). Trimming shortened V by 3 bases and J by 5 bases, and 10 bases separated the two germline ends. The CDR3 spells CASSIRTMTEAFF. The CDR3 DNA reads TGTGCCAGTAGTATTAGGACAATGACTGAAGCTTTCTTT.

The gene calls are TRBV28 and TRBJ1-5; D remains unclear. The CDR3 consists of 15 residues. Trimming removed 3 bases from V and 0 bases from J, with 9 bases in between. CDR1 and CDR2 (germline): MDHEN, SYDVKM. CDR3 sequence: CASSFGSYSNQPQHF. The CDR3 nucleotides read TGTGCCAGCAGTTTTGGGAGTTATAGCAATCAGCCCCAGCATTTT.

V gene TRBV7-9 combines with J gene TRBJ2-7, with 14 bases that match TRBD2. CDR1 is SEHNR and CDR2 is FQNEAQ in the germline V gene (reference sequence). The CDR3 loop spans 17 amino acids. Losses at the gene ends were 4 bases for V and 6 bases for J; bases not matched to a gene: 11. DNA of the CDR3: TGTGCCAGCAGCTCACCGGGACTAGCGGGAGTTCTGGCCGAGCAGTACTTC. Translating it yields CASSSPGLAGVLAEQYF.

CDR3 nucleotides: TGTGCCAGTAGTATTATCGAGCAGGGTGAGCAGTTCTTC. Translating it yields CASSIIEQGEQFF. The rearrangement uses TRBV19 and TRBJ2-1, with D possibly TRBD1 on 5 matching bases. The CDR3 spans 13 residues. Germline values: CDR1 LNHDA, CDR2 SQIVND (reference sequence). Trimming took off 3 bases at V and 9 bases at J, with 12 bases between the two ends.

This sequence joins TRBV10-1 and TRBJ2-7; D perhaps matches TRBD1 (6 bases). This CDR3 spans 14 amino acids. In germline, CDR1 is WNHNN, CDR2 SYGVQD (reference sequence). Between the trimmed V and J ends, which lost 11 bases and 3 bases, there was a span of 20 bases. The DNA of the CDR3 is TGCGCCCTAATTGGGACAAAAGTATTCTACGAGCAGTACTTC. This translates into CALIGTKVFYEQYF.

The rearrangement uses TRBV25-1 and TRBJ1-2; 7 bases fit TRBD1. Trimming removed 4 bases from V and 2 bases from J; junction bases left unmatched: 7. CDR3 length: 15 residues. Germline-derived CDR1 and CDR2 are MGHDK and SYGVNS. In DNA, the CDR3 is TGTGCCAGCAGTGCTTTGGGACAGTTGAACTATGGCTACACCTTC. Translation: CASSALGQLNYGYTF.

This chain connects TRBV7-6 to TRBJ2-1; 8 nucleotides align to TRBD2. This CDR3 contains 15 residues. Germline V gene data show CDR1 as SGHVS and CDR2 as FNYEAQ. V lost 5 bases to trimming and J lost 9 bases; unmatched junction nucleotides: 12. The chain's CDR3 is CASSALAGTKGEQFF. Written as DNA, the CDR3 is TGTGCCAGCAGCGCCTTAGCGGGAACAAAGGGTGAGCAGTTCTTC.

The V call is TRBV24-1, the J call TRBJ1-2, with D possibly matching TRBD1 (5 bases). The germline gives CDR1 KGHDR, CDR2 SFDVKD. The ends were cut back, 0 bases at V and 8 bases at J, with 15 bases in the middle. The CDR3 covers 15 residues. The CDR3 loop is CATSDLHLGQRGYTF. The DNA for the CDR3 is TGTGCCACCAGTGATTTGCATCTGGGGCAGAGAGGCTACACCTTC.

A single count supports this clone. The chain is built from TRBV12-3 or TRBV12-4 and TRBJ2-5; D perhaps matches TRBD1 (6 bases). The V gene lost 6 bases and the J gene lost 1 base, with 9 bases spanning the gap. The CDR3 covers 13 residues. DNA for the CDR3: TGTGCCAGCAGGCCGGACAGCCAAGAGACCCAGTACTTC. This sequence encodes CASRPDSQETQYF.

The chain employs TRBV19 and TRBJ2-1; 12 bases are a match to TRBD2. V trimming: 7 bases; J trimming: 1 base; junction bases outside the gene matches: 23. Germline CDR1 LNHDA, CDR2 SQIVND (reference sequence). This CDR3 spans 22 amino acids. The CDR3 DNA sequence: TGTGCCAGTACCCCGGGAGCTAGACTAGCGGGGGTTCTTGGAATGTCCTACAATGAGCAGTTCTTC. It translates to CASTPGARLAGVLGMSYNEQFF.

V and J are TRBV5-4 and TRBJ2-1; D is undetermined. The CDR3 has 13 residues. V was pared by 1 base and J by 7 bases, with 9 bases between. The germline gives CDR1 SGHNT, CDR2 YYREEE (reference sequence). The CDR3 sequence is CASSLSYFNEQFF. In DNA, the CDR3 is TGTGCCAGCAGCTTGAGCTACTTTAATGAGCAGTTCTTC.

The chain employs TRBV18 and TRBJ2-1; D perhaps matches TRBD1 (5 bases). This CDR3 has 17 amino acids. V shed 3 bases and J shed 3 bases, with 18 bases lying between them. CDR1 and CDR2 (germline): KGHSH, LQKENI. The CDR3 DNA reads TGTGCCAGCTCACCTTCCGCAGGGTCGAGGATCTACAATGAGCAGTTCTTC. Its translation: CASSPSAGSRIYNEQFF.

This chain joins TRBV30 and TRBJ1-4; TRBD1 matches 11 bases. The CDR3 is made up of 16 amino acids. V shed 4 bases and J 1 base; nucleotides not matched to a gene: 5. CDR1 and CDR2 from the germline V gene are GTSNPN and SVGIG (reference sequence). This chain's CDR3 is CAWNPGTGGTNEKLFF. The CDR3, as DNA: TGTGCCTGGAACCCCGGGACAGGGGGAACTAATGAAAAACTGTTTTTT.

This chain links TRBV30 with TRBJ1-2; D is unclear. The CDR3 spans 13 residues. V was clipped by 2 bases and J by 4 bases, with 11 bases between them. Germline loops: CDR1 GTSNPN, CDR2 SVGIG (reference sequence). For the CDR3, the DNA is TGTGCCTGGAGTCCCTTGGCCACCTATGGCTACACCTTC. It specifies CAWSPLATYGYTF.

The J gene is TRBJ1-5, the V gene TRBV2; D not resolved. There are 13 residues in the CDR3. Germline CDR1 reads SNHLY; CDR2 reads FYNNEI. The V and J ends lost 8 bases and 5 bases respectively, with 13 bases between them. In DNA form, the CDR3 reads TGTGCCAGCTCGATGAGAAACGATCAGCCCCAGCATTTT. This codes for CASSMRNDQPQHF.